The T cell receptor (beta chain) under discussion was sequenced for a study of chronic HIV infection and antiretroviral therapy. TCRdb redid the calling of the 5' RACE reads with MiXCR, one entry per CDR3 protein. The table shows 40,000 to 50,000 distinct CDR3 sequences, with about a fifth occurring only once. Germline CDR1 reads SGDLS; CDR2 reads YYNGEE. The CDR3 extends over 16 amino acids. Trimming removed 1 base from V and 3 bases from J; junction bases left unmatched: 2. Material for sequencing was peripheral blood. This TCR derives from an adult who had HIV and had not received antiretroviral therapy, or was an uninfected healthy control (not recorded which). The genes are TRBV9 and TRBJ2-3; the match to TRBD2 covers 13 bases. The CDR3 DNA sequence: TGTGCCAGCAGCGTACAGGGACTAGCGGGGACAGATACGCAGTATTTT. Protein: CASSVQGLAGTDTQYF.